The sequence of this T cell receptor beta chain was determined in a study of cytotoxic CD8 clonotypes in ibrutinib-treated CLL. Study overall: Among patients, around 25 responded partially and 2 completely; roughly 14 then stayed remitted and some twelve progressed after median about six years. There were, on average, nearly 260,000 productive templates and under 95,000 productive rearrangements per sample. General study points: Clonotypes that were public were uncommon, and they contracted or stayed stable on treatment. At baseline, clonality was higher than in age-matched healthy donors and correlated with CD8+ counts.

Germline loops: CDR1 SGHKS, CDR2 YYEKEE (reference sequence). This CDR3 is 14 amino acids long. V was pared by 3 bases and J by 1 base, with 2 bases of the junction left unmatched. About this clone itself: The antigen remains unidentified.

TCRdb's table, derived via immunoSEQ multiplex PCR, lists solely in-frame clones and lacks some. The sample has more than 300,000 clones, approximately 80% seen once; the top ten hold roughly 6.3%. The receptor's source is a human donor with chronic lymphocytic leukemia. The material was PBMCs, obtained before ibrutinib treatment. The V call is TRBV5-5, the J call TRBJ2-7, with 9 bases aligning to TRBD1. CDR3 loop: CASSSDRGSYEQYF. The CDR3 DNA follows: TGTGCCAGCAGCTCGGACAGGGGTTCCTACGAGCAGTACTTC. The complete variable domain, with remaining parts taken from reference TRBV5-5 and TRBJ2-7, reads DAGVTQSPTHLIKTRGQQVTLRCSPISGHKSVSWYQQVLGQGPQFIFQYYEKEERGRGNFPDRFSARQFPNYSSELNVNALLLGDSALYLCASSSDRGSYEQYFGPGTRLTVT.